Reported below is one T cell receptor (beta chain). Some clones are missing from TCRdb's copy, which holds only in-frame ones; the method was immunoSEQ multiplex PCR. The sample lists 140,000 or so clones, around 83% occurring once. This sample is part of a study of blood T cell repertoires in COVID-19. The CDR3 covers 15 residues. V shed 3 bases, J shed 6 bases, and the junction held 7 bases outside the gene matches. Germline CDR1 WSHSY, CDR2 SAAADI. J is TRBJ2-2 and V is TRBV10-2; TRBD1 aligns across 7 bases. The sample comprised peripheral blood. This clonotype was obtained from a woman over 75 with acute or convalescent COVID-19. The CDR3: CASSDPGGQAGELFF. Here the CDR3 DNA reads TGCGCCAGCAGTGACCCCGGCGGACAGGCCGGGGAGCTGTTTTTT.